The present entry profiles one TCR beta chain with its context. Each CDR3 protein is one row after TCRdb ran MiXCR on the 5' RACE reads. The profile shows 450,000 to 700,000 distinct CDR3 sequences, more than 15% of them singletons. This sample is part of a study of T-cell memory formation after mild COVID-19. This receptor was taken from an adult woman who had mild COVID-19 (a few samples of this study predate the infection). Cell type and time point are not known. Sequenced: PBMCs or a T cell subset sorted from them (not recorded which).

CDR3 residues: CASSASGGNTIYF. CDR3 DNA: TGTGCCAGCAGTGCATCTGGGGGAAACACCATATATTTT. The chain recombines TRBV27 with TRBJ1-3, with no clear D. The CDR3 consists of 13 residues. V shed 5 bases and J shed 4 bases, with 9 bases lying between them. Germline values: CDR1 MNHEY, CDR2 SMNVEV (reference sequence).